The rows below give T cell receptor beta chains drawn from one sample of a study of blood T cell repertoires in COVID-19. The repertoire was sequenced with immunoSEQ multiplex PCR; TCRdb's copy has only in-frame clones and lacks some. Here the sample spans 150,000 or so clones, roughly 84% being singletons. Sequenced material: PBMCs or T cells enriched from blood (not recorded which). Source of these receptors: a woman aged 45-65 years who had recovered from COVID-19. CDR3s include the opening cysteine and the closing phenylalanine or tryptophan. D genes are given only for firm matches. Some rows have no size entry. The others give once, few or many, or a class for an expanded clone.

abundance: -
len: 15
j_gene: TRBJ2-7
d_gene: TRBD1
v_gene: TRBV6-2/TRBV6-3
CDR3nt: TGTGCCAGCACCCCGAAGGGGGCATGGAGTGCCGAGCAGTACTTC
CDR3aa: CASTPKGAWSAEQYF

abundance: -
len: 13
j_gene: TRBJ1-2
d_gene: TRBD1
v_gene: TRBV27
CDR3nt: TGTGCCAGCAGTTGGACAGGGGCCTATGGCTACACCTTC
CDR3aa: CASSWTGAYGYTF

abundance: -
len: 16
j_gene: TRBJ2-7
d_gene: TRBD2
v_gene: TRBV4-2
CDR3nt: TGTGCCAGCAGCCAAGATCTCCCTAGCGGGAGTGCAGGGCAGTACTTC
CDR3aa: CASSQDLPSGSAGQYF

abundance: -
len: 14
j_gene: TRBJ2-7
d_gene: -
v_gene: TRBV11-2
CDR3nt: TGTGCCAGCAGCTTAGATCTCGTGACAGGCGAGCAGTACTTC
CDR3aa: CASSLDLVTGEQYF

abundance: -
len: 21
j_gene: TRBJ2-3
d_gene: -
v_gene: TRBV4-3
CDR3nt: TGCGCCAGCAGCCAAGATCTCGCGGATAGACTGTTTAGTTTTAGCACAGATACGCAGTATTTT
CDR3aa: CASSQDLADRLFSFSTDTQYF

abundance: many
len: 15
j_gene: TRBJ2-7
d_gene: TRBD1
v_gene: TRBV10-3
CDR3nt: TGTGCCATCAGTACCCCGGGACAGGGGATTGGGGAGCAGTACTTC
CDR3aa: CAISTPGQGIGEQYF

abundance: -
len: 15
j_gene: TRBJ1-4
d_gene: -
v_gene: TRBV19
CDR3nt: TGTGCCAGTAGGAGGGGGACCGGCGGGAATGAAAAACTGTTTTTT
CDR3aa: CASRRGTGGNEKLFF

abundance: -
len: 15
j_gene: TRBJ1-2
d_gene: TRBD1
v_gene: TRBV19
CDR3nt: TGTGCCAGTAGTGACAGGACAGGGGGTAACTATGGCTACACCTTC
CDR3aa: CASSDRTGGNYGYTF

abundance: few
len: 13
j_gene: TRBJ2-7
d_gene: -
v_gene: TRBV7-9
CDR3nt: TGTGCCAGCAGCTCGGGTCGGGGAGACGAGCAGTACTTC
CDR3aa: CASSSGRGDEQYF

abundance: -
len: 15
j_gene: TRBJ1-3
d_gene: -
v_gene: TRBV7-6
CDR3nt: TGTGCCAGCAGCTTAGAACAGGGTCCCCCAAACACCATATATTTT
CDR3aa: CASSLEQGPPNTIYF

abundance: -
len: 13
j_gene: TRBJ1-5
d_gene: -
v_gene: TRBV15
CDR3nt: TGTGCCACCACACCTGAACAGGGTCAGCCCCAGCATTTT
CDR3aa: CATTPEQGQPQHF

abundance: once
len: 15
j_gene: TRBJ1-3
d_gene: -
v_gene: TRBV6-5
CDR3nt: TGTGCCAGCAGTTCCCCCCCAGGCGCTGGAAACACCATATATTTT
CDR3aa: CASSSPPGAGNTIYF

abundance: -
len: 16
j_gene: TRBJ1-5
d_gene: TRBD1
v_gene: TRBV3-1/TRBV3-2
CDR3nt: TGTGCCAGCAGCCATGGGACAGCGAGCCACAATCAGCCCCAGCATTTT
CDR3aa: CASSHGTASHNQPQHF

abundance: -
len: 16
j_gene: TRBJ1-5
d_gene: TRBD1
v_gene: TRBV19
CDR3nt: TGTGCCAGTAGTCGGACAGGGAGTGGGTACAATCAGCCCCAGCATTTT
CDR3aa: CASSRTGSGYNQPQHF

abundance: -
len: 14
j_gene: TRBJ1-6
d_gene: TRBD1
v_gene: TRBV20-1
CDR3nt: TGCAGTGCTAGTCAGGACAGGCAAAATTCACCCCTCCACTTT
CDR3aa: CSASQDRQNSPLHF

abundance: -
len: 17
j_gene: TRBJ1-1
d_gene: -
v_gene: TRBV21-1
CDR3nt: TGTGCCAGCAGCCTCTCCCGGGACAGGGAGGTGAACACTGAAGCTTTCTTT
CDR3aa: CASSLSRDREVNTEAFF

abundance: once
len: 15
j_gene: TRBJ2-1
d_gene: -
v_gene: TRBV7-2
CDR3nt: TGTGCCAGCAGGGAAACTAGCAGCTCCTACAATGAGCAGTTCTTC
CDR3aa: CASRETSSSYNEQFF

abundance: -
len: 12
j_gene: TRBJ2-7
d_gene: -
v_gene: TRBV29-1
CDR3nt: TGCAGCGTTGAGGCAGGGGCCTACGAGCAGTACTTC
CDR3aa: CSVEAGAYEQYF

abundance: -
len: 15
j_gene: TRBJ2-7
d_gene: TRBD1
v_gene: TRBV7-3
CDR3nt: TGTGCCAGCAGCCGCGGACCGACAGGGGCCAACGAGCAGTACTTC
CDR3aa: CASSRGPTGANEQYF

abundance: -
len: 14
j_gene: TRBJ2-7
d_gene: -
v_gene: TRBV15
CDR3nt: TGTGCCACCAGCAGAGATAAATTAGCCTACGAGCAGTACTTC
CDR3aa: CATSRDKLAYEQYF

abundance: many
len: 14
j_gene: TRBJ1-1
d_gene: TRBD1
v_gene: TRBV11-2
CDR3nt: TGTGCCAGCAGCTTGACAGGGGTATACACTGAAGCTTTCTTT
CDR3aa: CASSLTGVYTEAFF

abundance: -
len: 14
j_gene: TRBJ2-1
d_gene: TRBD2
v_gene: TRBV5-4
CDR3nt: TGTGCCAGCAGCTATCCTAGCGGGAACAATGAGCAGTTCTTC
CDR3aa: CASSYPSGNNEQFF